This T cell receptor beta chain originates from a study of blood T cell repertoires in COVID-19. Study-wide context: Samples of COVID-19 (acute and convalescent) were obtained from the United States, Italy and Spain. T cells, B-cell-depleted T cells, or PBMCs supplied cDNA or gDNA.

Authors' processing steps: Reference gene primer amplification yielded estimated nucleated cell counts. The assay was immunoSEQ multiplex PCR, and TCRdb's table has in-frame clones only and misses some. D and trimming come from the DNA, and the V and J calls and clone size come from that table. Of around 120,000 clones listed, about 89% were seen once; the top ten hold roughly 29%. CDR1 is LGHDT, CDR2 YNNKEL, per germline (reference sequence). V was clipped by 5 bases and J by 7 bases, with 12 bases between them. This CDR3 region has 13 residues. Sample: peripheral blood. This clonotype was sampled from a woman in her 70s with acute or convalescent COVID-19. The chain recombines TRBV3-1 (or the pseudogene TRBV3-2) with TRBJ2-1; D ambiguous. CDR3 amino acids: CASSITSRNEQFF. Here the CDR3 DNA reads TGTGCCAGCAGCATAACCTCTAGAAATGAGCAGTTCTTC.